This T cell receptor beta chain was identified during a study of T cell responses to AZD1222 COVID-19 vaccine. Findings and caveats of the study: Unmutated variant regions are reportedly the target of nearly half of TCRs that are spike-specific. White British ancestry dominated among donors, who included more females, and clonal diversity was possibly underestimated. Spike-specific TCR breadth and depth both grew after two AZD1222 doses. It was only a handful of AZD1222 recipients who were seropositive at baseline.

With V trimmed by 8 bases and J by 0 bases, 4 bases remained unmatched. Germline V gene lookup returns CDR1 MNHEY and CDR2 SVGAGI. The CDR3 sequence is 13 residues long. A note on this clone: Antigen: not known.

TCRdb's table, derived via immunoSEQ multiplex PCR, lists solely in-frame clones and lacks some. The data show around 210,000 clones, approximately 94% seen once. The source is an adult who received the MenACWY meningococcal vaccine as a control. The V gene is TRBV6-5, the J gene TRBJ2-7; 7 bases align to TRBD2. Specimen: peripheral blood, collected 28 days after the second dose of the MenACWY control vaccine. CDR3: CASGSGGSYEQYF. Written as DNA, the CDR3 is TGTGCCAGCGGTTCGGGGGGCTCCTACGAGCAGTACTTC.